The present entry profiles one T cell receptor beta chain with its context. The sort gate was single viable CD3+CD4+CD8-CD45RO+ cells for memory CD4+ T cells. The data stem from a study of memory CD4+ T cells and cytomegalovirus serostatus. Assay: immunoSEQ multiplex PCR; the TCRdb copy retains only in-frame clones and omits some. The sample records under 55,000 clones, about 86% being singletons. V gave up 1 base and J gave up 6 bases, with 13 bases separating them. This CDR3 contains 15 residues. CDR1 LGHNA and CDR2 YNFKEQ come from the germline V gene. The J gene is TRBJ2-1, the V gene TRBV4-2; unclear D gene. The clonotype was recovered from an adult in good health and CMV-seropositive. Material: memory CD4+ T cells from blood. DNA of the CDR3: TGTGCCAGCAGCCAAGCACAGAGCATCGGCAATGAGCAGTTCTTC. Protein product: CASSQAQSIGNEQFF.